This T cell receptor beta chain was recovered during a study of blood T cell repertoires in COVID-19. In the study overall: COVID-19 samples collected from the United States, Italy and Spain covered acute and convalescent phases.

V dropped 0 bases and J dropped 4; count of bases not matched to a gene: 5. The CDR3 is 16 amino acids. Germline V gene data show CDR1 as SGHRS and CDR2 as YFSETQ. Authors' methods: The authors estimated nucleated cell counts from reference gene primer amplification. The data were produced by immunoSEQ multiplex PCR, yet TCRdb's version contains in-frame clones alone and is incomplete. V and J calls and clone size are those listed in that table; D and trimming were worked out from the DNA. Here the sample spans 70,000 to 80,000 clones, around 83% being singletons. The sample taken for sequencing was peripheral blood. The rearrangement uses TRBV5-1 and TRBJ2-5; TRBD2 agrees at 11 bases. The receptor's source is a man older than 75 with acute or convalescent COVID-19. CDR3 DNA: TGCGCCAGCAGCTTGGATCTAGCGGGGGGCGGAGAGACCCAGTACTTC. The encoded protein is CASSLDLAGGGETQYF.